Following are 18 T cell receptor beta chains from one sample sequenced in a study of blood T cell repertoires in COVID-19. Generated by immunoSEQ multiplex PCR, the TCRdb table keeps only in-frame clones and is missing some. The top ten clones hold approximately 5.1% of a sample with 150,000 to 200,000 clones, over 80% of them seen once. Sequencing was done on a sample of PBMCs or T cells enriched from blood (not recorded which). Receptor source: a man in his 70s who had been exposed to COVID-19.

The rearrangement links TRBV5-1 to TRBJ1-1, with a possible D match to TRBD1 (6 bases). Trimming left V 4 bases short and J 6 bases short, with 19 bases between. The CDR3 length is 15 residues. CDR1 and CDR2 from the germline V gene are SGHRS and YFSETQ. In nucleotides, the CDR3 is TGCGCCAGCAGCCCTAACACCGGGACAACTTCTGAAGCTTTCTTT. Residues: CASSPNTGTTSEAFF.

This chain links TRBV4-3 with TRBJ2-5; the match to TRBD2 covers 13 bases. The V and J ends lost 5 bases and 1 base, in that order; junction bases with no gene match: 4. The CDR3 sequence is 16 residues long. CDR1 and CDR2 from the germline V gene are LGHNA and YSLEER. CDR3 region: CASSMRTSGGQETQYF. For the CDR3, the DNA is TGCGCCAGCAGCATGAGGACTAGCGGGGGCCAAGAGACCCAGTACTTC.

The rearrangement joins TRBV9 to TRBJ1-5, with D tentatively TRBD1 (5 bases). V lost 0 bases and J 4 bases, leaving 11 bases between the germline ends. Germline V gives CDR1 SGDLS, CDR2 YYNGEE. The CDR3 sequence is 15 residues long. The CDR3 here is CASSVDGALNQPQHF. The CDR3 DNA reads as TGTGCCAGCAGCGTAGATGGGGCACTGAATCAGCCCCAGCATTTT.

V usage is TRBV6-5 and J usage is TRBJ1-2, with no clear D. V gave up 11 bases and J gave up 2 bases, with 15 bases separating them. Germline CDR1 MNHEY, CDR2 SVGAGI. The CDR3 length is 13 residues. In DNA, the CDR3 is TGTGCCGCCGAGAGGGAGACAAACTATGGCTACACCTTC. Its translation: CAAERETNYGYTF.

The chain combines TRBV11-3 with TRBJ2-2, with 10 bases lining up with TRBD2. Germline trimming cut 0 bases from V and 6 bases from J; bases unmatched to any gene: 7. CDR1 and CDR2 from the germline V gene are SGHNT and YENEEA. The CDR3 consists of 17 residues. CDR3 in DNA: TGTGCCAGCAGCTTAGATTTGCTAGCGGGAGTGGCCGGGGAGCTGTTTTTT. Its translation is CASSLDLLAGVAGELFF.

This rearrangement joins TRBV19 to TRBJ2-7, with TRBD1 matching 8 bases. Germline CDR1 and CDR2: LNHDA and SQIVND (reference sequence). The CDR3 loop spans 15 amino acids. V lost 4 bases to trimming and J lost 2 bases; unmatched junction nucleotides: 7. In DNA, the CDR3 is TGTGCCAGTAGTACCACCGGGACAGGACCCTACGAGCAGTACTTC. It encodes CASSTTGTGPYEQYF.

Details on this clone: At one end the junction does not follow the germline gene, possibly because of a read error. This rearrangement joins TRBV6-1 to TRBJ2-5; 8 nucleotides match TRBD1. The CDR3 consists of 14 residues. Looked up from germline, CDR1 is MNHNS and CDR2 is SASEGT. CDR3 nucleotide sequence: TGTGCCAGCAGGGAAGACAGGGGTCAAGAGACCCAGTACTTC. This gives the protein CASREDRGQETQYF.

This rearrangement joins TRBV30 to TRBJ1-3; D unclear. CDR3 length: 15 amino acids. Germline CDR1 reads GTSNPN; CDR2 reads SVGIG (reference sequence). Trimming shortened V by 2 bases and J by 1 base, and 12 bases separated the two germline ends. CDR3: CAWSTGGLSGNTIYF. Here the CDR3 DNA reads TGTGCCTGGAGTACCGGAGGGCTGTCTGGAAACACCATATATTTT.

The V and J genes are TRBV4-3 and TRBJ1-3, with D uncertain. V shed 3 bases and J shed 0 bases, with 6 bases lying between them. Germline V CDR1 and CDR2: LGHNA, YSLEER. The CDR3 has 14 amino acids. The CDR3 protein is CASSQTGSGNTIYF. The CDR3 DNA reads as TGCGCCAGCAGCCAGACGGGCTCTGGAAACACCATATATTTT.

The chain uses TRBV28 and TRBJ2-3, with TRBD2 matching 8 bases. CDR3 length: 19 amino acids. Germline loops: CDR1 MDHEN, CDR2 SYDVKM. Trimming at V came to 4 bases and at J to 4 bases, leaving 19 bases not matched to a gene. CDR3 DNA sequence: TGTGCCAGCAGTTCCCCCGCGGGGGGCGGGGGGTCTCCCGCAGATACGCAGTATTTT. Protein sequence: CASSSPAGGGGSPADTQYF.

The rearrangement joins TRBV6-2 or TRBV6-3 to TRBJ1-6; D is perhaps TRBD1 (6 bases). Germline CDR1 and CDR2: MNHEY and SVGEGT. V was clipped by 0 bases and J by 6 bases, with 15 bases between them. The CDR3 is made up of 17 amino acids. This CDR3 reads CASSYSRRQAGNSPLHF. The CDR3 DNA sequence: TGTGCCAGCAGTTACTCGAGAAGACAGGCGGGTAATTCACCCCTCCACTTT.

This clone occurred a few times. V usage is TRBV6-2 or TRBV6-3 and J usage is TRBJ2-7; a possible D gene is TRBD2 (6 bases). V was cut by 0 bases and J by 0 bases, with 15 bases left in between. Germline V lookup: CDR1 MNHEY, CDR2 SVGEGT. This CDR3 spans 17 amino acids. Here the CDR3 reads CASSYSITGTLSYEQYF. For the CDR3, the DNA is TGTGCCAGCAGTTACTCGATCACCGGGACTCTCTCCTACGAGCAGTACTTC.

This clone was detected a few times. The chain employs TRBV19 and TRBJ1-4; TRBD1 is a possible D gene (6 bases). The CDR3 is 15 residues long. Trimming took 5 bases from V and 2 from J, leaving 12 bases between them. The V gene's germline CDR1 is LNHDA and CDR2 SQIVND (reference sequence). CDR3 sequence reads: CASSHLQGTNEKLFF. The CDR3 region has the DNA TGTGCCAGTAGTCACCTGCAGGGGACTAATGAAAAACTGTTTTTT.

The chain employs TRBV4-3 and TRBJ1-4, with 7 bases fitting TRBD1. The V segment lost 0 bases and the J segment 4 bases; nucleotides outside the gene matches: 2. CDR3 length: 15 residues. In germline, CDR1 is LGHNA, CDR2 YSLEER. CDR3 bases: TGCGCCAGCAGCCAAGAGGCAGGGGGTAATGAAAAACTGTTTTTT. This sequence encodes CASSQEAGGNEKLFF.

This chain uses TRBV28 with TRBJ1-6; TRBD1 matches at 8 bases. This CDR3 spans 16 amino acids. Germline V gene sequence: CDR1 MDHEN, CDR2 SYDVKM. Trimming cost V 3 bases and J 4 bases; bases outside gene matches: 5. CDR3 in DNA: TGTGCCAGCAGTTTCCGGGACAGGTTTTATAATTCACCCCTCCACTTT. Protein: CASSFRDRFYNSPLHF.

This chain connects TRBV11-3 to TRBJ2-1, with D possibly TRBD2 on 6 matching bases. CDR3 size: 14 residues. The ends were cut back, 4 bases at V and 7 bases at J, with 14 bases in the middle. Per the germline V gene, CDR1 is SGHNT and CDR2 is YENEEA. CDR3 nucleotide sequence: TGTGCCAGCAGCTCCGGCGGGACTCCTAATGAGCAGTTCTTC. Translating it yields CASSSGGTPNEQFF.

This sequence joins TRBV7-2 and TRBJ2-7; 7 nucleotides align to TRBD2. V lost 8 bases, J lost 9 bases, and 16 bases stayed unmatched. Germline CDR1 and CDR2: SGHTA and FQGNSA. CDR3 length: 14 residues. In nucleotides, the CDR3 is TGTGCCAGCGGAACCGGGGGAGGGACTATCAGGCAGTACTTC. Translation: CASGTGGGTIRQYF.

V is TRBV7-2 and J is TRBJ2-1; D perhaps matches TRBD2 (6 bases). The CDR3 has 15 residues. V lost 2 bases to trimming and J lost 5 bases, with 13 bases between them. CDR1 and CDR2 (germline): SGHTA, FQGNSA. This CDR3 is CASSLSGLNDNEQFF. As DNA, the CDR3 is TGTGCCAGCAGCTTATCGGGACTCAACGACAATGAGCAGTTCTTC.